This TCR beta chain was profiled in a study of T cells in Graves' hyperthyroidism and ophthalmopathy. Ophthalmopathy patients had moderate-to-severe active disease, CAS ≥3, NOSPECS ≥4, and disease duration under 3 months. Exclusion of patients followed from uncontrolled infection, other autoimmune disease, pregnancy or lactation. Diagnoses were established using clinical symptoms, serum thyroxine and TRAb, thyroid ultrasound and orbital computed tomography. The authors obtained PBMCs from around 10 ml of fresh peripheral blood. This clonotype was seen a few times. From RNA transcripts, TCR beta CDR3 regions were amplified. With the HTBI primer set, the TCR CDR3 went through a first round of RT-PCR. Using its own MiXCR run on the multiplex PCR reads, TCRdb lists one record per CDR3 protein. The sample holds 400,000 or so distinct CDR3 sequences, roughly 13% seen once. CDR1 SEHNR and CDR2 FQNEAQ come from the germline V gene (reference sequence). The germline V and J ends were trimmed by 7 bases and 7 bases, with 11 bases remaining between them. The CDR3 is 13 amino acids.

The sequence was collected from a man over 45 with Graves' ophthalmopathy. Specimen: blood. This chain uses TRBV7-9 with TRBJ1-6; D is undetermined. The CDR3 is CASTWEWNSPLHF. The CDR3 nucleotides read TGTGCCAGCACCTGGGAATGGAATTCACCCCTCCACTTT.